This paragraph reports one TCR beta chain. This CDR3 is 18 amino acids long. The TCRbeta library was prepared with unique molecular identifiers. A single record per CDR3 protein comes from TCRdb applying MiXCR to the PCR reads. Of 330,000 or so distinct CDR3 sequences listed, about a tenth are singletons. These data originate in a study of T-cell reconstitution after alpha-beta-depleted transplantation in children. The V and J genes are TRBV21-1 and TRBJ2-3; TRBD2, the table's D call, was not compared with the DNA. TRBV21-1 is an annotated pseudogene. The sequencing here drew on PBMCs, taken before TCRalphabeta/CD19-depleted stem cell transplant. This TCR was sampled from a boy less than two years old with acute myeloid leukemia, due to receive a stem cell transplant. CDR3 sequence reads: CASSKAERNGSTTDTQYF. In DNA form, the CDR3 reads TGTGCCAGCAGCAAAGCTGAACGGAACGGGAGCACTACAGATACGCAGTATTTT.